The T cell receptor (beta chain) under discussion was sequenced for a study of cytomegalovirus exposure and HLA in healthy donors. The V end lost 4 bases, the J end lost 3 bases, and 13 bases lay between the germline ends. The CDR3 is made up of 15 amino acids. CDR1 and CDR2 from the germline V gene are MNHNY and SVGAGI (reference sequence). PCR was performed using 60 Vbeta and 13 Jbeta primers. The assay was immunoSEQ multiplex PCR, and TCRdb's table has in-frame clones only and misses some. Seen here are about 240,000 clones, 82% observed once, and the top ten hold around 5%. The TCR was taken from a middle-aged woman in good health and CMV-seropositive. The sequencing input was PBMCs. The chain combines TRBV6-6 with TRBJ1-5; D perhaps matches TRBD1 (5 bases). The CDR3 spells CASSSSGKPNQPQHF. CDR3 DNA sequence: TGTGCCAGCAGTTCTTCAGGGAAGCCCAATCAGCCCCAGCATTTT.